The present T cell receptor (beta chain) was sequenced within a study of CD8 T cells in ankylosing spondylitis. Study conclusions and caveats: Among TCR beta sequences, a motif of fewer than 10 highly homologous variants appeared characteristic of ankylosing spondylitis blood.

Comment on this clonotype: The antigen remains undetermined.

CDR1 SGHRS and CDR2 YFSETQ come from the germline V gene. Between the trimmed V and J ends, which lost 1 base and 5 bases, there was a span of 10 bases. The CDR3 covers 15 residues. A single record per CDR3 protein comes from TCRdb applying MiXCR to the 5' RACE reads. Of 750,000 to 850,000 distinct CDR3 sequences in the sample, approximately 10% were seen once. The specimen was blood, either unsorted or a sorted T cell fraction (not recorded which). The rearrangement joins TRBV5-1 to TRBJ1-6; a weak D match, TRBD1 (6 bases). The sequence was obtained from a male donor with ankylosing spondylitis. In DNA, the CDR3 is TGCGCCAGCAGCTTGACAGGGAGGGATAATTCACCCCTCCACTTT. It specifies CASSLTGRDNSPLHF.